This T cell receptor (beta chain) was recovered during a study of T-cell reconstitution after alpha-beta-depleted transplantation in children. Unique molecular identifiers were used to barcode this TCRbeta library. MiXCR, applied by TCRdb to the PCR reads, yields one record per CDR3 protein. The sample shows about 580,000 distinct CDR3 sequences, approximately 30% of them seen only once. This clonotype was found a few times. Its cognate antigen is unknown. Study findings and constraints: It was newly produced T cells that mostly accounted for T-cell counts and diversity one year after transplant. It was reported that alpha-beta T cells came from several hundred expanded graft clones (about two months after transplant). Some patients' high day-60 TCRbeta diversity was attributed to recipient cells surviving conditioning.

CDR1 and CDR2 from the germline V gene are ENHRY and SYGVKD. Trimming took 6 bases from V and 4 from J, leaving 12 bases between them. This CDR3 is built from 13 residues. This TCR was sampled from a boy younger than two with Wiskott-Aldrich syndrome, due to receive a stem cell transplant. The source material was PBMCs, sampled before TCRalphabeta/CD19-depleted stem cell transplant. The V gene is TRBV10-3, the J gene TRBJ2-5, with no clear D. CDR3 amino acids: CAIRGSLRETQYF. DNA of the CDR3: TGTGCCATCAGGGGGTCCTTACGAGAGACCCAGTACTTC.